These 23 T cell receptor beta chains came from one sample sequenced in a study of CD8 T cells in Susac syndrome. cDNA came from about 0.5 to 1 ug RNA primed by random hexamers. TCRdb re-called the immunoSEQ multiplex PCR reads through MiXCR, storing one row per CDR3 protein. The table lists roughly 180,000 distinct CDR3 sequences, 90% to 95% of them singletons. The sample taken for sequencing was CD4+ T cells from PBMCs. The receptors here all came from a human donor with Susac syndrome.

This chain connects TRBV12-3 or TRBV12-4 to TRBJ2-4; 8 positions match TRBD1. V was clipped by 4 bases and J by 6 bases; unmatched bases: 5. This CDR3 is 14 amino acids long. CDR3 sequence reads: CASSSRGQVNIQYF. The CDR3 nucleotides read TGTGCCAGCAGTTCTCGGGGACAGGTAAACATTCAGTACTTC.

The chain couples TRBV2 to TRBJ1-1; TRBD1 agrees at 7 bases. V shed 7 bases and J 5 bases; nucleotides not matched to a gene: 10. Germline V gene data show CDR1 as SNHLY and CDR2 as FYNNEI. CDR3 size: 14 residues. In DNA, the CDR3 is TGTGCCAGCACCCAAGGGGGCAGGGGAACTGAAGCTTTCTTT. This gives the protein CASTQGGRGTEAFF. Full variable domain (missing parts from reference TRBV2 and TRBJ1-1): EPEVTQTPSHQVTQMGQEVILRCVPISNHLYFYWYRQILGQKVEFLVSFYNNEISEKSEIFDDQFSVERPDGSNFTLKIRSTKLEDSAMYFCASTQGGRGTEAFFGQGTRLTVV.

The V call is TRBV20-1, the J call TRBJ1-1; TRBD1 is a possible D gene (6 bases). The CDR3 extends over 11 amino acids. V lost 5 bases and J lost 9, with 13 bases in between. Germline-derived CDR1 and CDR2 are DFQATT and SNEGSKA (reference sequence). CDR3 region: CSASDRSQAFF. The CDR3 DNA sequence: TGCAGTGCTTCCGACAGGTCACAAGCTTTCTTT.

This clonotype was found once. The CDR3 spells CASRLAGTGDGNTIYF. The CDR3 nucleotides are TGTGCCAGCAGACTAGCCGGGACAGGGGATGGAAACACCATATATTTT. The chain carries TRBV4-2 and TRBJ1-3, with 10 bases identical to TRBD1. CDR3 size: 16 residues. Trimming took 6 bases from V and 3 from J; bases not matched to a gene: 8. Germline loops: CDR1 LGHNA, CDR2 YNFKEQ.

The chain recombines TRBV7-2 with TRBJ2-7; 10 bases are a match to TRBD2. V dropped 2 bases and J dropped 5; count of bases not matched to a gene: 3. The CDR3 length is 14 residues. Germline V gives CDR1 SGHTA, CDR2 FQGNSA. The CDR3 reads CASSLRTSGDEQYF. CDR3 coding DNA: TGTGCCAGCAGCTTAAGGACTAGCGGAGACGAGCAGTACTTC.

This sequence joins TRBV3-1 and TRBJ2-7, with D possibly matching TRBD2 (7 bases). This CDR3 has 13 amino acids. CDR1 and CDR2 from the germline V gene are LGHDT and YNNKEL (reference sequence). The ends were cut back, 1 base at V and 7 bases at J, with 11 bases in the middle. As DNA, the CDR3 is TGTGCCAGCAGCCAAGCGGGGGGCGAGGAGCAGTACTTC. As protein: CASSQAGGEEQYF.

CDR3 sequence (DNA): TGCAGCTCAGGAAGACCGGGACAGGGGATTGACAATGAGCAGTTCTTC. This gives the protein CSSGRPGQGIDNEQFF. The chain links TRBV29-1 to TRBJ2-1, with 10 positions matching TRBD1. The CDR3 extends over 16 amino acids. Trimming removed 8 bases from V and 5 bases from J; junction bases left unmatched: 15. Germline V gives CDR1 SQVTM, CDR2 ANQGSEA.

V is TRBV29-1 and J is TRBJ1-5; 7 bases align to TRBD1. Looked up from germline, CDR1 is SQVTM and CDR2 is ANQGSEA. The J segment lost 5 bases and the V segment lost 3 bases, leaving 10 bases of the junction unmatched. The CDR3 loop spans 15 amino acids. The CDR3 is CSVDPVTGFYQPQHF. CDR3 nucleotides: TGCAGCGTTGATCCGGTGACAGGGTTTTATCAGCCCCAGCATTTT.

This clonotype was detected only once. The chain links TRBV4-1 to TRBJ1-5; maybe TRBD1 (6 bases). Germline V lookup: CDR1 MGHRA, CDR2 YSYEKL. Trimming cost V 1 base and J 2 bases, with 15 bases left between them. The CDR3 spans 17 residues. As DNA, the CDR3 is TGCGCCAGCAGCCAAGGACCTCAGGGGAAGGGCAATCAGCCCCAGCATTTT. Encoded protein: CASSQGPQGKGNQPQHF.

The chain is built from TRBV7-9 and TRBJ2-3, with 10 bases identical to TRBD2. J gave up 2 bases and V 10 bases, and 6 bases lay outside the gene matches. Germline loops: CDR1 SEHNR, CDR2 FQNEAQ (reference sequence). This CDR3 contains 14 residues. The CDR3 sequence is CATGAGGLTDTQYF. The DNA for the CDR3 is TGTGCCACAGGAGCGGGGGGGCTCACAGATACGCAGTATTTT.

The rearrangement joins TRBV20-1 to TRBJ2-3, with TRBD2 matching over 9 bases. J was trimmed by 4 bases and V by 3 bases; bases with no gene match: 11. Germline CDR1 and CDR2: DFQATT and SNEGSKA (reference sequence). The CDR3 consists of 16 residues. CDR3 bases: TGCAGTGCTAGTGATAGCGGGAGCCCTTCGGCAGATACGCAGTATTTT. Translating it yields CSASDSGSPSADTQYF.

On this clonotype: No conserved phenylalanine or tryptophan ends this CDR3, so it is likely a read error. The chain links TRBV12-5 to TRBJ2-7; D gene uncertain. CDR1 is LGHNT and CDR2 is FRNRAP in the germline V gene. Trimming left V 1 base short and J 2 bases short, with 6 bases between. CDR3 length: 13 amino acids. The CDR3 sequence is CASGLGRAYEQYS. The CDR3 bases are TGTGCTAGTGGTTTGGGCAGAGCCTACGAGCAGTACTCC.

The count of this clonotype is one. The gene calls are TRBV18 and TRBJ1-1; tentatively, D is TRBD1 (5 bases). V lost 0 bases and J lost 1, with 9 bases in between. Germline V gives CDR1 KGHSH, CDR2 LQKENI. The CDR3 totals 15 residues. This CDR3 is CASSPPQGRNTEAFF. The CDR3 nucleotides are TGTGCCAGCTCACCACCCCAGGGAAGGAACACTGAAGCTTTCTTT.

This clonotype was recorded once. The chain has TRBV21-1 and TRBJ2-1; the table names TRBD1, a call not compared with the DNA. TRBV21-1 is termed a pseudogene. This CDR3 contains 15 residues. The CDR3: CASRPDRGLYNEQFF. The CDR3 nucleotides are TGTGCCAGCAGACCCGACAGGGGGCTCTACAATGAGCAGTTCTTC.

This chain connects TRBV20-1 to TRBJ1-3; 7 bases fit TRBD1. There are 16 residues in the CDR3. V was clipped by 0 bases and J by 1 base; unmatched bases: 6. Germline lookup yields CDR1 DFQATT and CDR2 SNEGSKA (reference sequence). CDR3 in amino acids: CSARDKGGRSGNTIYF. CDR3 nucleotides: TGCAGTGCTAGAGATAAAGGGGGCAGATCTGGAAACACCATATATTTT.

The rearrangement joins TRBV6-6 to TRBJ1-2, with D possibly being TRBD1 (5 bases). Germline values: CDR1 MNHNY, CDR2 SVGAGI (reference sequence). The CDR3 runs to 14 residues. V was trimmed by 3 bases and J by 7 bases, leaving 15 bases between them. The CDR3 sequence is CASSYTTGSSGYTF. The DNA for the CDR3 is TGTGCCAGCAGTTATACAACAGGATCATCTGGCTACACCTTC.

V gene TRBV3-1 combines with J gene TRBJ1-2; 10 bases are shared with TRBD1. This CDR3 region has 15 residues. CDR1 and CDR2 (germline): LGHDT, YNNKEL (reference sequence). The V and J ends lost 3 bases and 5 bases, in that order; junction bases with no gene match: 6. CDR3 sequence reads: CASSQAGTGEYGYTF. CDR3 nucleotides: TGTGCCAGCAGCCAGGCCGGGACAGGGGAATATGGCTACACCTTC.

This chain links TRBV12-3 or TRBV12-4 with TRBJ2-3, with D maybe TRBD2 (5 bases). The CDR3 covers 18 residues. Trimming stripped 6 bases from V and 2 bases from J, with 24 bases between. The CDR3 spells CASSPNRPGRGITDTQYF. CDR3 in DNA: TGTGCCAGCAGCCCTAACCGGCCGGGTCGGGGAATCACAGATACGCAGTATTTT.

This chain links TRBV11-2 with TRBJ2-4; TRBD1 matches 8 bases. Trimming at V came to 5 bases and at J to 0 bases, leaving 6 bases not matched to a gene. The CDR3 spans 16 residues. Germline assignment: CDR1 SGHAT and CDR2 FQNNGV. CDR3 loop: CASSQQDRGAKNIQYF. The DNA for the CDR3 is TGTGCCAGCAGCCAGCAAGACAGGGGAGCCAAAAACATTCAGTACTTC.

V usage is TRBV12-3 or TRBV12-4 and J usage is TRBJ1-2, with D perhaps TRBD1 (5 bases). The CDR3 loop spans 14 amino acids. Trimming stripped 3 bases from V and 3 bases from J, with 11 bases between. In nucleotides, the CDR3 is TGTGCCAGCAGTTTGGGGCATAATGACTATGGCTACACCTTC. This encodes CASSLGHNDYGYTF.

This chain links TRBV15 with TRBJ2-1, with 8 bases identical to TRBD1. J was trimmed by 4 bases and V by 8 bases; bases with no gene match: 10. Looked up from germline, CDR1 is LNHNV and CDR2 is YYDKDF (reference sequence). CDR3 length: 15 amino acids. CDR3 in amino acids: CATRGAGGAYNEQFF. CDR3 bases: TGTGCCACCCGGGGAGCAGGGGGCGCTTACAATGAGCAGTTCTTC.

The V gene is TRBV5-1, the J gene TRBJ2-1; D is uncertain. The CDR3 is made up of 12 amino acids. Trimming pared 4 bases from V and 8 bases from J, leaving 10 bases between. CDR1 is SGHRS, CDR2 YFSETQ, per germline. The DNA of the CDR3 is TGCGCCAGCAGCCTGACTGGTGATGAGCAGTTCTTC. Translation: CASSLTGDEQFF.

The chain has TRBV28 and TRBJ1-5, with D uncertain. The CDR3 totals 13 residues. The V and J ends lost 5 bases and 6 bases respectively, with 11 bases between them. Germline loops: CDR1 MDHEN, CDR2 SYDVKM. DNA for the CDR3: TGTGCCAGCAGTCCCCCCGCCATTCAGCCCCAGCATTTT. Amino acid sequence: CASSPPAIQPQHF.